Listed below are T cell receptor beta chains from one sample, sequenced in a study of T cell changes during pregnancy in multiple sclerosis. The protocol was immunoSEQ multiplex PCR, while the TCRdb copy is restricted to in-frame clones and leaves out a portion. The sample lists about 60,000 clones; more than 85% were seen once. The source was peripheral blood, collected in the first trimester of pregnancy. These receptors all stem from a female donor with multiple sclerosis, enrolled in a pregnancy study. Each CDR3 is given with its conserved first and last residue. D genes are given only for firm matches. Rows give clone size only sometimes, using once, few, many, or a class for an expanded clone.

clone_size,j_call,v_call,d_call,cdr3_aa,cdr3_nt
-,TRBJ1-1,TRBV4-3,TRBD1,CASSHRGQGDTEAFF,TGCGCCAGCAGCCACCGCGGACAGGGCGACACTGAAGCTTTCTTT
-,TRBJ2-3,TRBV2,TRBD2,CASKQSSGGRADTQYF,TGTGCCAGCAAGCAATCTAGCGGGGGGCGGGCAGATACGCAGTATTTT
-,TRBJ2-1,TRBV19,-,CASSPDRVEQFF,TGTGCCAGTAGTCCCGATAGAGTTGAGCAGTTCTTC
-,TRBJ2-2,TRBV4-3,TRBD2,CASSQGGGAVDTGELFF,TGCGCCAGCAGCCAAGGCGGGGGGGCCGTCGACACCGGGGAGCTGTTTTTT
-,TRBJ1-2,TRBV19,TRBD1,CASSIDQDRGDIYGYTF,TGTGCCAGTAGTATAGATCAGGACAGGGGCGATATCTATGGCTACACCTTC
-,TRBJ1-4,TRBV9,-,CASSPEIVGQSKLFF,TGTGCCAGCAGCCCAGAGATCGTCGGACAGTCAAAACTGTTTTTT
few,TRBJ1-1,TRBV16,-,CASSDSGRGKTEAFF,TGTGCCAGCAGCGACTCTGGTAGGGGAAAGACTGAAGCTTTCTTT
-,TRBJ2-4,TRBV7-2,TRBD2,CASSLGGGAGNIQYF,TGTGCCAGCAGCTTGGGCGGGGGGGCCGGTAACATTCAGTACTTC
-,TRBJ2-7,TRBV5-4,TRBD2,CASSFGRGSSEQYF,TGTGCCAGCAGCTTTGGGCGGGGGTCCTCCGAGCAGTACTTC
-,TRBJ2-7,TRBV5-4,-,CASSLPIAGPDYEQYF,TGTGCCAGCAGCTTGCCGATTGCGGGTCCCGACTACGAGCAGTACTTC
once,TRBJ2-7,TRBV9,-,CASSGKTGPYEQYF,TGTGCCAGCAGCGGAAAGACAGGTCCCTACGAGCAGTACTTC
-,TRBJ1-1,TRBV2,-,CASIGDGTEAFF,TGTGCCAGCATAGGGGATGGTACTGAAGCTTTCTTT
-,TRBJ2-2,TRBV5-8,TRBD1,CASSLGDRAGELFF,TGTGCCAGCAGCTTGGGGGACAGGGCCGGGGAGCTGTTTTTT
-,TRBJ1-2,TRBV15,-,CATSRIRRGDGYTF,TGTGCCACCAGCAGAATCCGACGGGGTGATGGCTACACCTTC
-,TRBJ1-6,TRBV5-3,TRBD1,CARRRQGAHNSPLHF,TGTGCCAGGAGGAGACAGGGGGCGCATAATTCACCCCTCCACTTT
-,TRBJ1-2,TRBV2,TRBD1,CASRNRGRYYGYTF,TGTGCCAGCAGGAACAGGGGCCGTTACTATGGCTACACCTTC
-,TRBJ1-2,TRBV6-1,TRBD1,CASSKTGTYGYTF,TGTGCCAGCAGCAAGACAGGGACCTATGGCTACACCTTC
-,TRBJ2-3,TRBV27,-,CASRFTAKTDTQYF,TGTGCCAGCAGGTTTACAGCTAAAACAGATACGCAGTATTTT
-,TRBJ2-3,TRBV6-4,-,CASRGMTGRQYF,TGTGCCAGCCGGGGGATGACGGGGAGGCAGTATTTT
-,TRBJ1-2,TRBV6-5,-,CASSTFRTRNGYTF,TGTGCCAGCAGTACGTTCAGGACACGGAATGGCTACACCTTC
-,TRBJ1-5,TRBV6-4,-,CASRKRNSNQPQHF,TGTGCCAGCAGGAAGAGAAATAGCAATCAGCCCCAGCATTTT
-,TRBJ1-5,TRBV5-8,-,CASSQKYAEQPQHF,TGTGCCAGCAGCCAGAAGTATGCGGAGCAGCCCCAGCATTTT
-,TRBJ1-1,TRBV25-1,-,CASSEGGLSEAFF,TGTGCCAGCAGTGAAGGAGGACTCTCCGAAGCTTTCTTT
-,TRBJ1-1,TRBV13,-,CASSAGLPGTEAFF,TGTGCCAGCAGCGCGGGACTGCCGGGCACTGAAGCTTTCTTT
once,TRBJ1-1,TRBV7-3,-,CASSLGQTSEAFF,TGTGCCAGCAGCCTAGGACAGACCTCTGAAGCTTTCTTT
once,TRBJ1-1,TRBV4-3,-,CASSQDRRNTEAFF,TGCGCCAGCAGCCAAGACAGGCGGAACACTGAAGCTTTCTTT
-,TRBJ2-7,TRBV13,-,CASSRLVRHEQYF,TGTGCCAGCAGCCGACTAGTTCGCCACGAGCAGTACTTC